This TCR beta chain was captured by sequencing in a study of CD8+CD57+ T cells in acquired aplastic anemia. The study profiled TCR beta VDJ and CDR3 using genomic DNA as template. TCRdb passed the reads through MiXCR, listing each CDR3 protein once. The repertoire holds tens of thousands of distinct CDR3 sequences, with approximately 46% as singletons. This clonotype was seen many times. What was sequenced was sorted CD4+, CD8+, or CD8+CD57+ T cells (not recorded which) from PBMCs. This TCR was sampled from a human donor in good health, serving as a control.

Written as DNA, the CDR3 is TGTGCCAGCAGTGACTCGATGGGAGGAGCAGATACGCAGTATTTT. It specifies CASSDSMGGADTQYF. The chain links TRBV6-4 to TRBJ2-3, with a possible D match to TRBD2 (6 bases). CDR1 and CDR2 from the germline V gene are MRHNA and SNTAGT. Between the trimmed V and J ends, which lost 0 bases and 4 bases, there was a span of 11 bases. CDR3 length: 15 residues.